This TCR beta chain came from a study of T cells after yellow fever vaccination. After removal of 6 bases from V and 0 bases from J, the junction contained 8 bases not matched to a gene. The CDR3 contains 16 residues. Germline V CDR1 and CDR2: MNHEY, SVGEGT. 5'RACE template switching added a universal primer site and UMIs to TCR cDNA. TCRdb fed the 5' RACE reads into MiXCR, producing one record per CDR3 protein. Of about 210,000 distinct CDR3 sequences listed, more than 6.5% were seen once; the top ten hold 0.85% to 1.2%. This chain uses TRBV6-2 or TRBV6-3 with TRBJ2-7, with 10 positions matching TRBD2. Sequenced here: CD4+ T cells sorted from PBMCs, sampled on the day of the yellow fever booster vaccination. The clonotype comes from a man aged 25 to 45 who received the YFV17D yellow fever vaccine. The CDR3 loop reads CASSSRTSGSSYEQYF. Here the CDR3 DNA reads TGTGCCAGCAGCTCCCGGACTAGCGGAAGCTCCTACGAGCAGTACTTC.